A single sample gave rise to the 24 T cell receptor beta chains below, sequenced in a study of cytomegalovirus exposure and HLA in healthy donors (dated by TCRdb to 2016 to 2017). The method was the immunoSEQ multiplex PCR assay. A mixture of 60 forward primers for TCR Vbeta segments and 13 reverse primers for TCR Jbeta segments was used in the multiplex PCR. Entries here come from immuneACCESS through TCRdb and include only in-frame sequences with V and J called. Some clones fail to appear in such tables; in the studies checked, an unresolved V gene covers under half of the shortfall, and the cause of the remainder is unknown. This sample has some 170,000 clones in its table, and around 69% of those were observed once. Together, the top ten hold over 1.3% of the sample. The specimen sequenced was PBMCs. These receptors came from a man between 60 and 70 years old in good health and CMV-seronegative.

The chain carries TRBV7-2 and TRBJ2-1, with 11 bases fitting TRBD2. Germline loops: CDR1 SGHTA, CDR2 FQGNSA. V was clipped by 0 bases and J by 2 bases; unmatched bases: 6. The CDR3 has 18 residues. The CDR3 coding sequence is TGTGCCAGCAGCTTAGCCCCAGGACTAGCGGGCGCCTACAATGAGCAGTTCTTC. It encodes CASSLAPGLAGAYNEQFF.

The chain carries TRBV11-3 and TRBJ2-3, with a weak D call TRBD2 (5 bases). With 5 bases removed from V and 0 bases from J, the gap between germline ends came to 9 bases. The CDR3 has 14 amino acids. The germline gives CDR1 SGHNT, CDR2 YENEEA. This CDR3 reads CASSHGRSTDTQYF. The CDR3 coding sequence is TGTGCCAGCAGCCATGGGAGAAGCACAGATACGCAGTATTTT.

This rearrangement joins TRBV7-2 to TRBJ1-2; 8 bases map to TRBD1. CDR1 is SGHTA, CDR2 FQGNSA, per germline. Germline trimming cut 5 bases from V and 5 bases from J; bases unmatched to any gene: 4. This CDR3 comprises 13 residues. CDR3 DNA sequence: TGTGCCAGCAGCCAAAACAGGGGGTATGGCTACACCTTC. Translated: CASSQNRGYGYTF.

Only one count was recorded for this clone. This rearrangement joins TRBV10-1 to TRBJ2-1; 8 bases fit TRBD2. This CDR3 has 16 amino acids. Germline-derived CDR1 and CDR2 are WNHNN and SYGVQD (reference sequence). The J segment lost 7 bases and the V segment lost 0 bases, leaving 8 bases of the junction unmatched. CDR3 residues: CASSESTASGLNEQFF. CDR3 DNA sequence: TGCGCCAGCAGTGAGTCGACGGCTAGCGGGCTTAATGAGCAGTTCTTC.

V and J are TRBV27 and TRBJ2-3, with 7 bases matching TRBD2. CDR1 MNHEY and CDR2 SMNVEV come from the germline V gene (reference sequence). With 4 bases clipped from V and 1 base from J, the junction kept 5 bases outside the gene matches. The CDR3 extends over 15 amino acids. The CDR3 loop is CASSYDAGGTDTQYF. The CDR3 region has the DNA TGTGCCAGCAGTTACGATGCGGGAGGCACAGATACGCAGTATTTT.

The V call is TRBV2, the J call TRBJ1-4, with D tentatively TRBD1 (6 bases). CDR1 and CDR2 (germline): SNHLY, FYNNEI. Trimming took off 5 bases at V and 6 bases at J, with 13 bases between the two ends. CDR3 length equals 14 residues. The CDR3 sequence: CASSIQGIDEKLFF. In DNA form, the CDR3 reads TGTGCCAGCAGTATACAGGGTATAGATGAAAAACTGTTTTTT.

The rearrangement links TRBV10-3 to TRBJ1-1; the match to TRBD1 covers 9 bases. This CDR3 is built from 15 residues. Germline V gene lookup returns CDR1 ENHRY and CDR2 SYGVKD. V trimming: 8 bases; J trimming: 1 base; junction bases outside the gene matches: 8. The CDR3 nucleotides are TGTGCCATCCTGGGACAGGGAGGGGGGAACACTGAAGCTTTCTTT. Protein sequence: CAILGQGGGNTEAFF.

The genes are TRBV27 and TRBJ1-6, with D possibly being TRBD1 (5 bases). Germline lookup yields CDR1 MNHEY and CDR2 SMNVEV (reference sequence). There are 15 residues in the CDR3. V was clipped by 0 bases and J by 7 bases, with 10 bases between them. The CDR3 here is CASSLSAGSNSPLHF. For the CDR3, the DNA is TGTGCCAGCAGTTTATCGGCAGGGTCAAATTCACCCCTCCACTTT.

The V gene is TRBV28, the J gene TRBJ2-3; D possibly corresponds to TRBD1 (6 bases). Germline CDR1 reads MDHEN; CDR2 reads SYDVKM. The ends were cut back, 4 bases at V and 3 bases at J, with 8 bases in the middle. There are 13 residues in the CDR3. CDR3 sequence: CASSSGATDTQYF. CDR3 coding DNA: TGTGCCAGCAGTTCAGGGGCGACAGATACGCAGTATTTT.

V gene TRBV28 combines with J gene TRBJ1-4, with D unclear. The CDR3 consists of 14 residues. Germline CDR1 MDHEN, CDR2 SYDVKM. Trimming pared 5 bases from V and 5 bases from J, leaving 12 bases between. DNA for the CDR3: TGTGCCAGCAGTCAAGACTGGCGGAATGAAAAACTGTTTTTT. Its protein product is CASSQDWRNEKLFF.

This clone was detected once. This chain connects TRBV7-2 to TRBJ2-3; 9 nucleotides agree with TRBD2. The CDR3 runs to 15 residues. Germline V CDR1 and CDR2: SGHTA, FQGNSA. V shed 5 bases, J shed 4 bases, and the junction held 7 bases outside the gene matches. The CDR3 sequence is CASSRSGSYADTQYF. Written as DNA, the CDR3 is TGTGCCAGCAGCCGTAGCGGGAGTTACGCAGATACGCAGTATTTT.

CDR3 sequence: CASSLGAMGQGSGNTIYF. CDR3 sequence (DNA): TGTGCCAGCAGCTTAGGCGCGATGGGACAGGGGTCGGGAAACACCATATATTTT. J is TRBJ1-3 and V is TRBV5-4, with 10 bases lining up with TRBD1. Trimming at V came to 2 bases and at J to 4 bases, leaving 12 bases not matched to a gene. CDR3 size: 18 residues. Germline lookup yields CDR1 SGHNT and CDR2 YYREEE (reference sequence).

The J gene is TRBJ2-5, the V gene TRBV28; 10 bases align to TRBD2. With 6 bases clipped from V and 2 bases from J, the junction kept 6 bases outside the gene matches. The CDR3 extends over 15 amino acids. The germline V gene has CDR1 MDHEN and CDR2 SYDVKM. The DNA of the CDR3 is TGTGCCAGCAGACAAGCGGGAGGGAGGCAAGAGACCCAGTACTTC. The encoded protein is CASRQAGGRQETQYF. Drawing the rest from reference TRBV28 and TRBJ2-5, the complete variable domain is DVKVTQSSRYLVKRTGEKVFLECVQDMDHENMFWYRQDPGLGLRLIYFSYDVKMKEKGDIPEGYSVSREKKERFSLILESASTNQTSMYLCASRQAGGRQETQYFGPGTRLLVL.

The gene calls are TRBV6-5 and TRBJ2-5; weak D call: TRBD2 (6 bases). The CDR3 is 11 residues long. Per germline, CDR1 MNHEY and CDR2 SVGAGI. The V end lost 7 bases, the J end lost 4 bases, and 7 bases lay between the germline ends. The CDR3: CASMGGETQYF. The CDR3 DNA reads as TGTGCCAGCATGGGGGGAGAGACCCAGTACTTC.

The CDR3 region has the DNA TGTGCCAGCAGTTTGGGGACAGGGGGCACTGAAGCTTTCTTT. As protein: CASSLGTGGTEAFF. The chain carries TRBV27 and TRBJ1-1; TRBD1 agrees at 11 bases. The CDR3 spans 14 residues. Per germline, CDR1 MNHEY and CDR2 SMNVEV (reference sequence). V gave up 3 bases and J gave up 4 bases; unmatched junction bases: 1.

The V and J genes are TRBV9 and TRBJ2-4; 7 bases map to TRBD1. Germline values: CDR1 SGDLS, CDR2 YYNGEE. V lost 0 bases to trimming and J lost 6 bases; unmatched junction nucleotides: 6. The CDR3 contains 15 residues. The CDR3 coding sequence is TGTGCCAGCAGCGTAGGAGGGGGCGCGGGAAACATTCAGTACTTC. Translating gives CASSVGGGAGNIQYF.

V usage is TRBV5-3 and J usage is TRBJ1-2; D is undetermined. TRBV5-3 counts as an open reading frame of uncertain function. The CDR3 length is 12 residues. Trimming took 0 bases from V and 7 from J, leaving 7 bases between them. DNA for the CDR3: TGTGCCAGAAGCTTGGTCGAGGGTGGCTACACCTTC. Residues: CARSLVEGGYTF.

V gene TRBV7-2 combines with J gene TRBJ2-7; 9 bases agree with TRBD2. Unmatched junction bases numbered 0, after V lost 4 bases and J lost 2 bases. Germline assignment: CDR1 SGHTA and CDR2 FQGNSA. This CDR3 contains 13 residues. CDR3 sequence (DNA): TGTGCCAGCAGCTGGACTAGCGCCTACGAGCAGTACTTC. It translates to CASSWTSAYEQYF.

The chain joins TRBV6-1 to TRBJ2-2, with 7 nucleotides matching TRBD1. CDR1 is MNHNS, CDR2 SASEGT, per germline. This CDR3 spans 16 amino acids. Trimming removed 4 bases from V and 4 bases from J; junction bases left unmatched: 9. This chain's CDR3 is CASSVLTGSRTGELFF. DNA for the CDR3: TGTGCCAGCAGTGTTTTGACAGGGAGTCGCACCGGGGAGCTGTTTTTT.

This clone occurred a few times. The chain is built from TRBV7-3 and TRBJ2-7; D may be TRBD2 (5 bases). From germline, CDR1 is SGHTA and CDR2 FQGTGA. The V gene lost 3 bases and the J gene lost 5 bases, with 11 bases spanning the gap. This CDR3 contains 13 residues. The CDR3 sequence: CASSFGLGDEQYF. The DNA for the CDR3 is TGTGCCAGCAGCTTTGGATTGGGAGACGAGCAGTACTTC.

The genes are TRBV5-1 and TRBJ1-2, with D possibly TRBD1 on 6 matching bases. Germline lookup yields CDR1 SGHRS and CDR2 YFSETQ. The CDR3 runs to 14 residues. With 0 bases removed from V and 4 bases from J, the gap between germline ends came to 10 bases. For the CDR3, the DNA is TGCGCCAGCAGCTTGGAGGGGGGGTCCTATGGCTACACCTTC. Translated, it gives CASSLEGGSYGYTF.

V is TRBV6-1 and J is TRBJ2-1; 7 bases map to TRBD2. J gave up 0 bases and V 7 bases, and 6 bases lay outside the gene matches. The germline gives CDR1 MNHNS, CDR2 SASEGT. This CDR3 region has 15 residues. The CDR3 reads CASIAPGGSYNEQFF. Written as DNA, the CDR3 is TGTGCCAGCATCGCCCCGGGGGGCTCCTACAATGAGCAGTTCTTC.

This clone was picked up one time. Other DNA sequences from this sample encode an identical CDR3 as well. V usage is TRBV30 and J usage is TRBJ2-7; D uncertain. The CDR3 consists of 12 residues. Trimming removed 0 bases at V and 1 base at J, with 4 bases between. The germline V gene encodes CDR1 GTSNPN and CDR2 SVGIG (reference sequence). As DNA, the CDR3 is TGTGCCTGGAGTGTCTCTTCCTACGAGCAGTACTTC. Translating it yields CAWSVSSYEQYF.

The rearrangement uses TRBV6-5 and TRBJ1-5; D is ambiguous. V gave up 0 bases and J gave up 5 bases, with 5 bases separating them. The CDR3 consists of 13 residues. Looked up from germline, CDR1 is MNHEY and CDR2 is SVGAGI. Written as DNA, the CDR3 is TGTGCCAGCAGTTACTCGAGCCATCAGCCCCAGCATTTT. It translates to CASSYSSHQPQHF.